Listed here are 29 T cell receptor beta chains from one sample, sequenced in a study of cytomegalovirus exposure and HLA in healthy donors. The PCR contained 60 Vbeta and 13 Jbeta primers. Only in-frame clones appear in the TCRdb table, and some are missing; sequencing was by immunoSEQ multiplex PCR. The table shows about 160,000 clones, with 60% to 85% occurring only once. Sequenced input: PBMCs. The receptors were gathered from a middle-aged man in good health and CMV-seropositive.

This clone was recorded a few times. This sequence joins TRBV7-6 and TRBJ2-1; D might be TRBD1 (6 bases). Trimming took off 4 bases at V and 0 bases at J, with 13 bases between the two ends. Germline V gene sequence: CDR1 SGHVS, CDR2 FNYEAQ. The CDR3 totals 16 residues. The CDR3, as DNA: TGTGCCAGCAGCTCACAACAGGGAAGCTCCTACAATGAGCAGTTCTTC. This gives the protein CASSSQQGSSYNEQFF.

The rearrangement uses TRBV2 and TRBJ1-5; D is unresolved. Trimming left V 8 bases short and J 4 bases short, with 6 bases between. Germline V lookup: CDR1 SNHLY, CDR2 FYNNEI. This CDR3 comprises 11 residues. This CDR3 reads CASGGNQPQHF. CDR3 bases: TGTGCCAGCGGCGGTAATCAGCCCCAGCATTTT.

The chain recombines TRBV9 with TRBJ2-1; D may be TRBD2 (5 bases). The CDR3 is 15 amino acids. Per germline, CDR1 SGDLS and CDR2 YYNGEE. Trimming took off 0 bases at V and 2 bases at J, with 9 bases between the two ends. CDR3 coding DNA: TGTGCCAGCAGCGTAGTCGGGATCCCCTACAATGAGCAGTTCTTC. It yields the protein CASSVVGIPYNEQFF.

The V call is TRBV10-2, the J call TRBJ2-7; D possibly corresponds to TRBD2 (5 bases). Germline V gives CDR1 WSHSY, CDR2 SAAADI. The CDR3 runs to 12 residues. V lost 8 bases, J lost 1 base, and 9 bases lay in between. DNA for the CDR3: TGCGCCAGCGGTCGGGAATCCTACGAGCAGTACTTC. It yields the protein CASGRESYEQYF.

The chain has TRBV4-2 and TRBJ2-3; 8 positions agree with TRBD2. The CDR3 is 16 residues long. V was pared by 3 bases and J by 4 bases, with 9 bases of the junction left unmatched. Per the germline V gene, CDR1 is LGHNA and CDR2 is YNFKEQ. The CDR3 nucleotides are TGTGCCAGCAGCCATCAACTAGCGGTGGGTGCAGATACGCAGTATTTT. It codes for CASSHQLAVGADTQYF.

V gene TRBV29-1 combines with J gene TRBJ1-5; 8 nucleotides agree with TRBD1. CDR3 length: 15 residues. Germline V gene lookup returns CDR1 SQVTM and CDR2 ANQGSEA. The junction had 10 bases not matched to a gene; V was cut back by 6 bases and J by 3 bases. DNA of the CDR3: TGCAGCGTCGAGACAGGGGAAGGTATCAATCAGCCCCAGCATTTT. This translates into CSVETGEGINQPQHF. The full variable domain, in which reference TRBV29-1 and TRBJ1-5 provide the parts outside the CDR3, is SAVISQKPSRDICQRGTSLTIQCQVDSQVTMMFWYRQQPGQSLTLIATANQGSEATYESGFVIDKFPISRPNLTFSTLTVSNMSPEDSSIYLCSVETGEGINQPQHFGDGTRLSIL.

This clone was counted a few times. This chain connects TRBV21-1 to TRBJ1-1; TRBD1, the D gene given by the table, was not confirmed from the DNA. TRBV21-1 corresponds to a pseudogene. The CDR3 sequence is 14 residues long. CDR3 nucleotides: TGTGCCAGCAGCAGCTACAGGGGGGTTACTGAAGCTTTCTTT. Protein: CASSSYRGVTEAFF.

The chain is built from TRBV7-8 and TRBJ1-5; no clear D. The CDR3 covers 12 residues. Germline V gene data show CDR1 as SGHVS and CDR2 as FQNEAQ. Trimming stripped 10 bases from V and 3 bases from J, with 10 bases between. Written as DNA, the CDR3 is TGTGCCACTACGCGCCCCAATCAGCCCCAGCATTTT. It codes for CATTRPNQPQHF. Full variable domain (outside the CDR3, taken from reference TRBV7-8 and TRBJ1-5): GAGVSQSPRYKVAKRGQDVALRCDPISGHVSLFWYQQALGQGPEFLTYFQNEAQLDKSGLPSDRFFAERPEGSVSTLKIQRTQQEDSAVYLCATTRPNQPQHFGDGTRLSIL.

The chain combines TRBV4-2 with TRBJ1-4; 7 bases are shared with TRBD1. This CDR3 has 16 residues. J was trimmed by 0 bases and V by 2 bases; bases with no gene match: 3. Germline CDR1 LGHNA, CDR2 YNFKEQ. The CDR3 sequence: CASSQYTGATNEKLFF. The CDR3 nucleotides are TGTGCCAGCAGCCAATACACAGGGGCAACTAATGAAAAACTGTTTTTT.

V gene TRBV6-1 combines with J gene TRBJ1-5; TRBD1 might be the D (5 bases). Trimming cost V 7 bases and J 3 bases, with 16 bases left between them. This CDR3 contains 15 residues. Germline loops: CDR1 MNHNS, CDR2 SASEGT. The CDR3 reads CASNSPGPNNQPQHF. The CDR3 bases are TGTGCCAGCAATAGTCCAGGGCCGAACAATCAGCCCCAGCATTTT.

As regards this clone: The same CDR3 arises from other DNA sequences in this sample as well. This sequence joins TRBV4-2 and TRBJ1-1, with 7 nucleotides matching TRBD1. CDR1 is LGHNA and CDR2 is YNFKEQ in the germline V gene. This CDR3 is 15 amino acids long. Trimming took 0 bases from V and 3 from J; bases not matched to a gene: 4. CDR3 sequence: CASSQDRGGYTEAFF. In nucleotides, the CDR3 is TGTGCCAGCAGCCAAGACCGAGGGGGCTACACTGAAGCTTTCTTT.

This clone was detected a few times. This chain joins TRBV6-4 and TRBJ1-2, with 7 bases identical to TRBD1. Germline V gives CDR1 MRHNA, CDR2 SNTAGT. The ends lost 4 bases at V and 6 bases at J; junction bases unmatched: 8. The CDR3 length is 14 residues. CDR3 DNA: TGTGCCAGCAGTGCCGACAGGGATAGTAATGGCTACACCTTC. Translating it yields CASSADRDSNGYTF.

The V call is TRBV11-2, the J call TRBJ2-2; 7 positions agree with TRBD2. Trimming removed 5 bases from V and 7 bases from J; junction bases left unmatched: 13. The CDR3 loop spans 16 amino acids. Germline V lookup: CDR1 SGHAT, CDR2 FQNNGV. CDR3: CASSELGLEELGELFF. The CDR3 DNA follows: TGTGCCAGCAGCGAGCTAGGACTAGAAGAACTCGGGGAGCTGTTTTTT.

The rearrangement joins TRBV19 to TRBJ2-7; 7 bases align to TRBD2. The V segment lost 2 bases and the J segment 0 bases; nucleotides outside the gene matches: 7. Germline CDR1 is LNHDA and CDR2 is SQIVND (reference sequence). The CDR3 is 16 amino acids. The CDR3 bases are TGTGCCAGTAGTATATGGCATCGGGGGGACTCCTACGAGCAGTACTTC. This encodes CASSIWHRGDSYEQYF. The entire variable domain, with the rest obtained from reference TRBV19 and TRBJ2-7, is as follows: DGGITQSPKYLFRKEGQNVTLSCEQNLNHDAMYWYRQDPGQGLRLIYYSQIVNDFQKGDIAEGYSVSREKKESFPLTVTSAQKNPTAFYLCASSIWHRGDSYEQYFGPGTRLTVT.

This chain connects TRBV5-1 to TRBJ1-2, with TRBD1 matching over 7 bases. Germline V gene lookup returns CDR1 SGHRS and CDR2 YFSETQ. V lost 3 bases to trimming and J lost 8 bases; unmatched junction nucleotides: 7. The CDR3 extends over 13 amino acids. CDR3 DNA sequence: TGCGCCAGCAGCTCAACAGGGGAAGGGGGCTACACCTTC. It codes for CASSSTGEGGYTF.

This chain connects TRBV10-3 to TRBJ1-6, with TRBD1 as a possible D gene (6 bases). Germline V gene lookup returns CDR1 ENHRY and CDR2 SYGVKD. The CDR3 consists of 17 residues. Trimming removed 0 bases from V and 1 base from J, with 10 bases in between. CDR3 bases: TGTGCCATCAGTGAGTCTTCCCAGGGGTCCTATAATTCACCCCTCCACTTT. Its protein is CAISESSQGSYNSPLHF.

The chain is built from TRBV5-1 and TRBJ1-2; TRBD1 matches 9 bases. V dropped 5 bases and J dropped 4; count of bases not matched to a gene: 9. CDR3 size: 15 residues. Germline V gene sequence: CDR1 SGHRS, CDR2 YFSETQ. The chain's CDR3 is CASRMDRGFGYGYTF. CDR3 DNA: TGCGCCAGCAGAATGGACAGGGGATTCGGCTATGGCTACACCTTC.

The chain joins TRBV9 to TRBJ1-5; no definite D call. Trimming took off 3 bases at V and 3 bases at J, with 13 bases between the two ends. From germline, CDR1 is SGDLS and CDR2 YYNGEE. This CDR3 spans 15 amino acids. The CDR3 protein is CASSEVAGDNQPQHF. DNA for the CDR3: TGTGCCAGCAGCGAGGTGGCCGGGGACAATCAGCCCCAGCATTTT. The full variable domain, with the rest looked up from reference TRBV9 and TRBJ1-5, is DSGVTQTPKHLITATGQRVTLRCSPRSGDLSVYWYQQSLDQGLQFLIQYYNGEERAKGNILERFSAQQFPDLHSELNLSSLELGDSALYFCASSEVAGDNQPQHFGDGTRLSIL.

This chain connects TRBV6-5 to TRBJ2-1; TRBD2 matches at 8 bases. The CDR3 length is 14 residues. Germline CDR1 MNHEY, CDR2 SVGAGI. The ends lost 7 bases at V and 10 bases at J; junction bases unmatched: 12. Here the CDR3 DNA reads TGTGCCAGCATTCCGGGAGGGGGATCTGGAGAGCAGTTCTTC. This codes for CASIPGGGSGEQFF.

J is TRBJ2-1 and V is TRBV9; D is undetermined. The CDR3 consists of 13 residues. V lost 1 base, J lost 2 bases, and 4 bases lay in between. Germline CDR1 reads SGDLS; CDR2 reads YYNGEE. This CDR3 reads CASSVTTYNEQFF. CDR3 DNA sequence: TGTGCCAGCAGCGTAACAACCTACAATGAGCAGTTCTTC.

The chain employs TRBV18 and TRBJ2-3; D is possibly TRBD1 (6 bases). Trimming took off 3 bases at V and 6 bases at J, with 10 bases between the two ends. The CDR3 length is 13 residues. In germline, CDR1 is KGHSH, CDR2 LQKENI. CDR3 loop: CASSPAGADTQYF. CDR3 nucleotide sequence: TGTGCCAGCTCACCGGCAGGGGCCGATACGCAGTATTTT. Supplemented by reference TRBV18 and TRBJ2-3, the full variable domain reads NAGVMQNPRHLVRRRGQEARLRCSPMKGHSHVYWYRQLPEEGLKFMVYLQKENIIDESGMPKERFSAEFPKEGPSILRIQQVVRGDSAAYFCASSPAGADTQYFGPGTRLTVL.

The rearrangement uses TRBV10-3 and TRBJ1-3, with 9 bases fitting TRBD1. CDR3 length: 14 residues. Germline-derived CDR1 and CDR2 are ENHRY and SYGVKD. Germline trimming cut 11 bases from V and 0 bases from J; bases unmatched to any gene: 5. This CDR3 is CAVGQGPSGNTIYF. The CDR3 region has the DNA TGTGCCGTCGGACAGGGGCCCTCTGGAAACACCATATATTTT.

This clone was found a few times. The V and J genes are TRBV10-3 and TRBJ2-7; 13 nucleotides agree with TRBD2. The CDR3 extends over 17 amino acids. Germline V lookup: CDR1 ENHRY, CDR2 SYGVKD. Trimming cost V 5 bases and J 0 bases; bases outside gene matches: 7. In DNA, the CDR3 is TGTGCCATCAGTACTAGCGGGGGGGCACAGAGCTCCTACGAGCAGTACTTC. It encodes CAISTSGGAQSSYEQYF.

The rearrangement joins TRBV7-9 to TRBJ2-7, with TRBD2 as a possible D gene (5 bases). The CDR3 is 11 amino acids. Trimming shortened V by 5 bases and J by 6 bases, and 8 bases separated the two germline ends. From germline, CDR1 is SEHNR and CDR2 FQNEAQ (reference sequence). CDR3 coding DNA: TGTGCCAGCAGCCTGGACTTCGAGCAGTACTTC. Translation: CASSLDFEQYF.

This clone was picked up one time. CDR3 in amino acids: CSAKGGEGYTF. CDR3 nucleotide sequence: TGCAGTGCTAAAGGGGGGGAAGGCTACACCTTC. The chain links TRBV20-1 to TRBJ1-2; D may be TRBD1 (6 bases). Trimming stripped 4 bases from V and 8 bases from J, with 11 bases between. This CDR3 spans 11 amino acids. The germline CDR1 and CDR2 sequences are DFQATT and SNEGSKA (reference sequence).

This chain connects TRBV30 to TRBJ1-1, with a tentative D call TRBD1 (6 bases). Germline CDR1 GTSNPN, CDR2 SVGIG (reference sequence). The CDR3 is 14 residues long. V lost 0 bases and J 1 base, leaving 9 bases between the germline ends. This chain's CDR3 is CAWSVLGGNTEAFF. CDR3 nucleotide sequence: TGTGCCTGGAGTGTATTAGGGGGGAACACTGAAGCTTTCTTT.

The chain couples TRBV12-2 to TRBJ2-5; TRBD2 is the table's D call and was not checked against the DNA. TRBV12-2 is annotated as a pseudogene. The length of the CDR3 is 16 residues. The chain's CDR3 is CASRFSQRGGSETQYF. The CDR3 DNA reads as TGTGCAAGTCGCTTTTCCCAGCGGGGGGGCTCGGAGACCCAGTACTTC.

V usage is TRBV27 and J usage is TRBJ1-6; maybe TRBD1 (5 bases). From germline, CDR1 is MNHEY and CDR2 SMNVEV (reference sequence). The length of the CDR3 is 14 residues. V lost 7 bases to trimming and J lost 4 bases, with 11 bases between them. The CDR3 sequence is CASTSRGYNSPLHF. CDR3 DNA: TGTGCCAGCACCTCCCGGGGGTATAATTCACCCCTCCACTTT.

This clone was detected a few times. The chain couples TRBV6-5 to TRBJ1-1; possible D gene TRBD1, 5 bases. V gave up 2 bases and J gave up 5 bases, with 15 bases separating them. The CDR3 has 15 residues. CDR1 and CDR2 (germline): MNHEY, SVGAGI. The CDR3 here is CASSYPLAGGTEAFF. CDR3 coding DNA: TGTGCCAGCAGTTACCCCCTCGCGGGGGGAACTGAAGCTTTCTTT.